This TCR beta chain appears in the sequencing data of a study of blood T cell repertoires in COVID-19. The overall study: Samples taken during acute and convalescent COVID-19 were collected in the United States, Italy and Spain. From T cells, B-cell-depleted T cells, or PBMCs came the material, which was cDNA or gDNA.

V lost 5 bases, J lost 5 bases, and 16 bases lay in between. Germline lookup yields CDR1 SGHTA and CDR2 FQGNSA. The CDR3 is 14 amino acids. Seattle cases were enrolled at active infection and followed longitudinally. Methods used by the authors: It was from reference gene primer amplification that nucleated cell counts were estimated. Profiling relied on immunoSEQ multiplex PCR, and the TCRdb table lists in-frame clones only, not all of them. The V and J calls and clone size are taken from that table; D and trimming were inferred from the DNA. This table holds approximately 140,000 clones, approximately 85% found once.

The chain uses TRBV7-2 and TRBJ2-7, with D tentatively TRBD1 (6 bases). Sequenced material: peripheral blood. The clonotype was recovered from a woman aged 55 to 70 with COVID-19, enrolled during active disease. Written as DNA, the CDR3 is TGTGCCAGCAGCCCAGGGGTTGTTGGAGACGAGCAGTACTTC. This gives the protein CASSPGVVGDEQYF.